This TCR beta chain derives from a study of blood T cell repertoires in COVID-19. CDR1 is SGDLS and CDR2 is YYNGEE in the germline V gene. The CDR3 consists of 17 residues. Losses at the gene ends were 3 bases for V and 9 bases for J; bases not matched to a gene: 15. Data came from immunoSEQ multiplex PCR; TCRdb stores just in-frame clones and leaves some out. The sample carries 300,000 to 500,000 clones, approximately 90% recorded once. The sequencing input was PBMCs or T cells enriched from blood (not recorded which). V and J are TRBV9 and TRBJ2-1; TRBD1 aligns across 10 bases. This sequence originates from a woman in her thirties with acute COVID-19. The CDR3 coding sequence is TGTGCCAGCAGCGCCCAATCTCCAGACAGGGGGCGAGGTGAGCAGTTCTTC. The encoded protein is CASSAQSPDRGRGEQFF.